One and the same sample provided the 9 T cell receptor beta chains below, sequenced in a study of blood T cell repertoires in COVID-19. This table comes from immunoSEQ multiplex PCR, and its TCRdb copy is limited to in-frame clones, with some not included. The profile shows fewer than 300,000 clones, around 88% of them singletons. The specimen sequenced was peripheral blood. These receptors all come from an elderly man with acute or convalescent COVID-19.

The chain combines TRBV18 with TRBJ2-1, with 16 bases lining up with TRBD2. There are 18 residues in the CDR3. Trimming cost V 3 bases and J 3 bases; bases outside gene matches: 5. Germline V CDR1 and CDR2: KGHSH, LQKENI. In nucleotides, the CDR3 is TGTGCCAGCTCACCGCTCGGGACTAGCGGGGGGGTCTACAATGAGCAGTTCTTC. Translated, it gives CASSPLGTSGGVYNEQFF.

The chain uses TRBV2 and TRBJ1-1; no reliable D call. Trimming stripped 5 bases from V and 0 bases from J, with 13 bases between. CDR1 and CDR2 from the germline V gene are SNHLY and FYNNEI. The CDR3 is made up of 15 amino acids. This CDR3 is CASSRGQPMNTEAFF. CDR3 sequence (DNA): TGTGCCAGCAGTCGAGGCCAGCCTATGAACACTGAAGCTTTCTTT. Full variable domain (rest looked up from reference TRBV2 and TRBJ1-1): EPEVTQTPSHQVTQMGQEVILRCVPISNHLYFYWYRQILGQKVEFLVSFYNNEISEKSEIFDDQFSVERPDGSNFTLKIRSTKLEDSAMYFCASSRGQPMNTEAFFGQGTRLTVV.

The V and J genes are TRBV3-1 (or the pseudogene TRBV3-2) and TRBJ2-1; D unclear. V lost 1 base, J lost 5 bases, and 12 bases lay in between. The CDR3 spans 15 residues. Germline V lookup: CDR1 LGHDT, CDR2 YNNKEL (reference sequence). For the CDR3, the DNA is TGTGCCAGCAGCCAAGTTTGGAGCTTCCACAATGAGCAGTTCTTC. Translation: CASSQVWSFHNEQFF.

The V and J genes are TRBV6-5 and TRBJ1-5; the D is unclear. Germline V gives CDR1 MNHEY, CDR2 SVGAGI. Trimming left V 7 bases short and J 4 bases short, with 8 bases between. The CDR3 is 12 amino acids. CDR3: CASTLRNQPQHF. Here the CDR3 DNA reads TGTGCCAGCACCCTCAGGAATCAGCCCCAGCATTTT.

This chain uses TRBV7-9 with TRBJ1-3; TRBD1 matches 7 bases. With 10 bases clipped from V and 0 bases from J, the junction kept 6 bases outside the gene matches. This CDR3 comprises 14 residues. The germline CDR1 and CDR2 sequences are SEHNR and FQNEAQ (reference sequence). CDR3 nucleotides: TGTGCCATGGGACAGCCCGTCTCTGGAAACACCATATATTTT. It codes for CAMGQPVSGNTIYF.

Comments on this clone: Other nucleotide sequences in the sample specify the same CDR3. This sequence joins TRBV3-1 (or the pseudogene TRBV3-2) and TRBJ2-7; D is perhaps TRBD2 (7 bases). V was cut by 1 base and J by 2 bases, with 9 bases left in between. Germline V gene lookup returns CDR1 LGHDT and CDR2 YNNKEL (reference sequence). This CDR3 comprises 14 residues. CDR3 nucleotide sequence: TGTGCCAGCAGCCAAGGCGGGGGCGCCTACGAGCAGTACTTC. Translated: CASSQGGGAYEQYF.

This clone was found once. V is TRBV20-1 and J is TRBJ2-5; D unresolved. V lost 4 bases, J lost 0 bases, and 3 bases lay in between. The germline V gene has CDR1 DFQATT and CDR2 SNEGSKA (reference sequence). This CDR3 contains 11 residues. CDR3 DNA: TGCAGTGCTACGGACCAAGAGACCCAGTACTTC. Its translation is CSATDQETQYF.

The rearrangement uses TRBV7-8 and TRBJ2-7; 11 bases align to TRBD1. V trimming: 3 bases; J trimming: 2 bases; junction bases outside the gene matches: 6. This CDR3 comprises 16 residues. Germline V gene sequence: CDR1 SGHVS, CDR2 FQNEAQ. The CDR3 nucleotides are TGTGCCAGCAGCTTCCCAGGACAGGGGGCTACCTACGAGCAGTACTTC. This codes for CASSFPGQGATYEQYF.

The rearrangement uses TRBV5-5 and TRBJ2-5, with 9 bases aligning to TRBD1. The germline V gene encodes CDR1 SGHKS and CDR2 YYEKEE (reference sequence). V dropped 4 bases and J dropped 5; count of bases not matched to a gene: 6. The CDR3 has 14 amino acids. CDR3 nucleotide sequence: TGTGCCAGCAGCACAACAGGGGGCGTGGAGACCCAGTACTTC. Its translation: CASSTTGGVETQYF.